Sequencing of this T cell receptor beta chain was carried out in a study of T-cell reconstitution after alpha-beta-depleted transplantation in children. The junction had 0 bases not matched to a gene; V was cut back by 4 bases and J by 4 bases. This CDR3 has 13 amino acids. The TCRbeta library incorporated unique molecular identifiers. TCRdb reprocessed the PCR reads via MiXCR and lists one record per CDR3 protein. The sample shows 200,000 to 250,000 distinct CDR3 sequences, approximately 7% of them seen only once. The study, taken as a whole, reports: From newly produced T cells came most of the T-cell counts and diversity one year after transplant. Several hundred expanded graft clones reportedly gave rise to the alpha-beta T cells present about two months after transplant. Surviving thymic progenitors and recipient T cells were the source of high TCRbeta diversity at day 60 in some patients.

This clonotype was recorded at least ten times. What it binds is unknown. The sequence was obtained from a boy aged 2-9 years with acute lymphoblastic leukemia, due to receive a stem cell transplant. J is TRBJ2-5 and V is TRBV12-3 or TRBV12-4; 10 bases match TRBD2. Sequences were derived from PBMCs, sampled before TCRalphabeta/CD19-depleted stem cell transplant. The CDR3 bases are TGTGCCAGCAGTTCTAGCGGGGGAGAGACCCAGTACTTC. Protein sequence: CASSSSGGETQYF.